The entry that follows covers one TCR beta chain sequence. This entry belongs to a study of blood T cell repertoires in COVID-19. Overall study context: Samples representing acute and convalescent COVID-19 were sourced from the United States, Italy and Spain. T cells, B-cell-depleted T cells, or PBMCs supplied cDNA or gDNA.

The authors' processing: Nucleated cell number was recorded as an estimate derived from reference gene primer amplification. TCRdb's copy holds only in-frame clones and misses some; the assay was immunoSEQ multiplex PCR. V and J calls and clone size are as listed in that table; D and trimming were resolved from the DNA. The repertoire holds roughly 340,000 clones, with 91% as singletons. Per germline, CDR1 LNHDA and CDR2 SQIVND (reference sequence). V was cut by 6 bases and J by 0 bases, with 9 bases left in between. The CDR3 is 14 amino acids. The receptor comes from a woman between 18 and 29 years old who had recovered from COVID-19. The specimen was peripheral blood. The V and J genes are TRBV19 and TRBJ1-5; D gene unclear. The CDR3 sequence is CASRFRNSNQPQHF. The CDR3 nucleotides are TGTGCCAGTAGGTTCAGGAATAGCAATCAGCCCCAGCATTTT.